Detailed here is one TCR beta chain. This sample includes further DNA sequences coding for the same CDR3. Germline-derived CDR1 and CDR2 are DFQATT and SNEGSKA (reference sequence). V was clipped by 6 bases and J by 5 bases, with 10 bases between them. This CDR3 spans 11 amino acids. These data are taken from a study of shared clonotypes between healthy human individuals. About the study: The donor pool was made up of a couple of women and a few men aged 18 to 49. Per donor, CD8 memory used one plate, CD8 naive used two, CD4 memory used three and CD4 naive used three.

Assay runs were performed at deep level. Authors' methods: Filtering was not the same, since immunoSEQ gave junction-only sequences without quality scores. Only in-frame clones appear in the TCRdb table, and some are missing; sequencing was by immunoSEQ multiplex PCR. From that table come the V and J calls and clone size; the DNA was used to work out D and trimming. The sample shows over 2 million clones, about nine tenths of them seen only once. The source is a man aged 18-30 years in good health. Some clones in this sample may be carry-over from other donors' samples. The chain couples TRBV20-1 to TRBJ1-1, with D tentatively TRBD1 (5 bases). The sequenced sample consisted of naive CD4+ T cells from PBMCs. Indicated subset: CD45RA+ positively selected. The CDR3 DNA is TGCAGTGCCCGGGGGGGAACTGAAGCTTTCTTT. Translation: CSARGGTEAFF.